The 18 T cell receptor beta chains below all came from one sample that was sequenced in a study of OX40 agonist ivuxolimab in advanced cancers. The protocol was immunoSEQ multiplex PCR, while the TCRdb copy is restricted to in-frame clones and leaves out a portion. This sample yields tens of thousands of clones, of which approximately 90% are seen a single time; less than 2.5% belongs to the top ten. Sequences were derived from CD4+ or CD8+ T cells sorted from blood, sampled in a trial of the OX40 agonist ivuxolimab. All receptors derive from an adult with an advanced solid tumor such as melanoma, head and neck, liver or kidney cancer.

This clone has just one count. V gene TRBV5-6 combines with J gene TRBJ1-3, with D hard to call. Trimming took off 0 bases at V and 1 base at J, with 5 bases between the two ends. The CDR3 sequence is 14 residues long. CDR1 and CDR2 (germline): SGHDT, YYEEEE. The CDR3: CASSLGGSGNTIYF. The CDR3 DNA is TGTGCCAGCAGCTTGGGTGGATCTGGAAACACCATATATTTT.

The chain combines TRBV10-3 with TRBJ2-1; 11 nucleotides align to TRBD1. Germline assignment: CDR1 ENHRY and CDR2 SYGVKD. V gave up 4 bases and J gave up 8 bases; unmatched junction bases: 10. CDR3 length: 16 residues. CDR3 loop: CAISVGQGADMDEQFF. The CDR3 bases are TGTGCCATCAGTGTCGGACAGGGGGCGGATATGGATGAGCAGTTCTTC.

This clone showed up just a few times. The chain joins TRBV5-6 to TRBJ1-6, with 7 positions matching TRBD1. The CDR3 is made up of 16 amino acids. Looked up from germline, CDR1 is SGHDT and CDR2 is YYEEEE. J lost 9 bases, V lost 5 bases, and 14 bases had no gene match. Here the CDR3 reads CASSQYMRQGFSPLHF. The CDR3 bases are TGTGCCAGCAGTCAGTACATGAGACAGGGTTTTTCACCCCTCCACTTT.

The chain uses TRBV15 and TRBJ2-2; TRBD2 matches at 7 bases. This CDR3 contains 14 residues. V was pared by 4 bases and J by 1 base, with 0 bases of the junction left unmatched. Germline CDR1 and CDR2: LNHNV and YYDKDF (reference sequence). In DNA form, the CDR3 reads TGTGCCACCAGCATAGCGGGGAACACCGGGGAGCTGTTTTTT. It translates to CATSIAGNTGELFF.

This chain joins TRBV11-3 and TRBJ2-5; TRBD2 agrees at 7 bases. Germline CDR1 SGHNT, CDR2 YENEEA. The V segment lost 3 bases and the J segment 5 bases; nucleotides outside the gene matches: 6. CDR3 length: 14 amino acids. CDR3 sequence reads: CASSFGLADETQYF. Here the CDR3 DNA reads TGTGCCAGCAGCTTCGGGCTAGCGGACGAGACCCAGTACTTC.

This chain connects TRBV19 to TRBJ2-7; D could derive from TRBD1 or TRBD2 (5 bases each). Germline CDR1 reads LNHDA; CDR2 reads SQIVND (reference sequence). Trimming left V 5 bases short and J 0 bases short, with 11 bases between. This CDR3 has 14 amino acids. The CDR3 coding sequence is TGTGCCAGTAGTTCCGGGGCCGGCTCCTACGAGCAGTACTTC. It yields the protein CASSSGAGSYEQYF.

The chain recombines TRBV5-1 with TRBJ2-4, with no clear D. Trimming removed 5 bases from V and 0 bases from J, with 9 bases in between. Germline values: CDR1 SGHRS, CDR2 YFSETQ. The CDR3 sequence is 14 residues long. Written as DNA, the CDR3 is TGCGCCAGCAGGGCAGAACTAGCCAAAAACATTCAGTACTTC. Amino acids: CASRAELAKNIQYF.

This sequence joins TRBV7-9 and TRBJ2-3, with D possibly TRBD2 on 6 matching bases. The V gene's germline CDR1 is SEHNR and CDR2 FQNEAQ (reference sequence). V was clipped by 5 bases and J by 0 bases, with 12 bases between them. The CDR3 totals 15 residues. In DNA, the CDR3 is TGTGCCAGCAGCCGAGGGGACTCGAGCACAGATACGCAGTATTTT. The encoded protein is CASSRGDSSTDTQYF.

The chain couples TRBV11-1 to TRBJ2-1; D unresolved. The CDR3 extends over 12 amino acids. Deletions cut 5 bases from V and 8 bases from J, with 10 bases between. The germline gives CDR1 SGHAT, CDR2 FQDESV (reference sequence). For the CDR3, the DNA is TGTGCCAGCAGCCACGTGGTGGATGAGCAGTTCTTC. Translating it yields CASSHVVDEQFF.

The chain is built from TRBV6-5 and TRBJ2-2, with D possibly being TRBD1 (6 bases). The CDR3 runs 16 residues. Trimming left V 1 base short and J 3 bases short, with 12 bases between. The germline CDR1 and CDR2 sequences are MNHEY and SVGAGI. This chain's CDR3 is CASSYWGQGDTGELFF. CDR3 nucleotide sequence: TGTGCCAGCAGTTACTGGGGGCAGGGAGACACCGGGGAGCTGTTTTTT.

This clone showed up just once. The chain is built from TRBV5-6 and TRBJ2-1; D perhaps matches TRBD1 (5 bases). The ends were cut back, 1 base at V and 6 bases at J, with 17 bases in the middle. Germline V CDR1 and CDR2: SGHDT, YYEEEE. The CDR3 length is 16 residues. CDR3 residues: CASSLQGPPFVNEQFF. CDR3 DNA: TGTGCCAGCAGCTTGCAGGGTCCCCCTTTTGTCAATGAGCAGTTCTTC.

The rearrangement links TRBV6-1 to TRBJ2-3, with 8 bases aligning to TRBD1. CDR1 and CDR2 (germline): MNHNS, SASEGT. The CDR3 is 16 residues long. Germline trimming cut 1 base from V and 0 bases from J; bases unmatched to any gene: 3. This CDR3 is CASSEERTGSTDTQYF. In DNA form, the CDR3 reads TGTGCCAGCAGTGAAGAGAGGACAGGGAGCACAGATACGCAGTATTTT.

V usage is TRBV28 and J usage is TRBJ1-1, with D maybe TRBD1 (6 bases). Germline V CDR1 and CDR2: MDHEN, SYDVKM. The ends were cut back, 1 base at V and 0 bases at J, with 9 bases in the middle. The CDR3 runs to 15 residues. Written as DNA, the CDR3 is TGTGCCAGCAGTTTATCCGGGACACTGAACACTGAAGCTTTCTTT. This translates into CASSLSGTLNTEAFF.

The genes are TRBV30 and TRBJ1-2; D is perhaps TRBD1 (5 bases). In germline, CDR1 is GTSNPN, CDR2 SVGIG (reference sequence). The CDR3 totals 11 residues. V gave up 8 bases and J gave up 4 bases, with 11 bases separating them. Here the CDR3 reads CAVVTGYGYTF. DNA of the CDR3: TGTGCCGTCGTAACAGGCTATGGCTACACCTTC. Variable domain in full (rest from reference TRBV30 and TRBJ1-2): SQTIHQWPATLVQPVGSPLSLECTVEGTSNPNLYWYRQAAGRGLQLLFYSVGIGQISSEVPQNLSASRPQDRQFILSSKKLLLSDSGFYLCAVVTGYGYTFGSGTRLTVV.

This sequence joins TRBV5-1 and TRBJ2-5; the D is unclear. V lost 3 bases, J lost 1 base, and 7 bases lay in between. CDR3 size: 13 residues. The germline gives CDR1 SGHRS, CDR2 YFSETQ. For the CDR3, the DNA is TGCGCCAGCAGCTCGGATCCCCAAGAGACCCAGTACTTC. Amino acid sequence: CASSSDPQETQYF.

This clone appeared a single time. The chain is built from TRBV19 and TRBJ1-3, with 14 bases identical to TRBD2. The end of the DNA aligns better with TRBJ2-2, so the J call may be wrong. Germline CDR1 LNHDA, CDR2 SQIVND (reference sequence). This CDR3 has 17 residues. CDR3 bases: TGTGCCAGTAGGCTCTCCGGGACTAGCGGGAGCCCCGGGGAGCTGTTTTTT. Translated, it gives CASRLSGTSGSPGELFF.

The CDR3 DNA is TGTGCCAGCAGCCCCTTCGGGACTAACTATGGCTACACCTTC. It encodes CASSPFGTNYGYTF. The V and J genes are TRBV28 and TRBJ1-2; D unclear. CDR3 size: 14 residues. Germline V CDR1 and CDR2: MDHEN, SYDVKM. Trimming left V 6 bases short and J 0 bases short, with 11 bases between.

The gene calls are TRBV19 and TRBJ1-2, with D possibly matching TRBD1 (5 bases). Germline lookup yields CDR1 LNHDA and CDR2 SQIVND (reference sequence). The CDR3 sequence is 14 residues long. The V end was cut by 2 bases, the J end by 4 bases, with 11 bases between. CDR3 nucleotides: TGTGCCAGTAGTATAAGTGCCAGGGCCTATGGCTACACCTTC. As protein: CASSISARAYGYTF.